The 17 T cell receptor beta chains below come from one sample, sequenced in a study of Ad26.COV2.S vaccination and SARS-CoV-2 variants. Only in-frame clones appear in the TCRdb table, and some are missing; sequencing was by immunoSEQ multiplex PCR. This table has hundreds of thousands of clones, about 83% appearing once. The treatment here: around 19 received Ad26.COV2.S at low or high dose, single or two shots; 5 received placebo; per-sample allocation not given. The investigators took samples on day 63 after the first vaccine or placebo injection. The sample consisted of peripheral blood, taken in a trial of Ad26.COV2.S vaccine versus placebo. These receptors all stem from a person between 18 and 60 years old who received the Ad26.COV2.S COVID-19 vaccine or a placebo.

The chain carries TRBV28 and TRBJ2-3; either TRBD1 or TRBD2 may fit D (5 bases each). Looked up from germline, CDR1 is MDHEN and CDR2 is SYDVKM. Deletions cut 2 bases from V and 4 bases from J, with 10 bases between. The CDR3 covers 14 residues. The CDR3 DNA follows: TGTGCCAGCAGTTTACGAGGGGCCTCAGATACGCAGTATTTT. The encoded protein is CASSLRGASDTQYF. The full variable domain, rest sourced from reference TRBV28 and TRBJ2-3, is DVKVTQSSRYLVKRTGEKVFLECVQDMDHENMFWYRQDPGLGLRLIYFSYDVKMKEKGDIPEGYSVSREKKERFSLILESASTNQTSMYLCASSLRGASDTQYFGPGTRLTVL.

This rearrangement joins TRBV7-3 to TRBJ1-3, with D perhaps TRBD1 (5 bases). CDR3 size: 13 residues. Trimming took off 5 bases at V and 3 bases at J, with 8 bases between the two ends. CDR1 SGHTA and CDR2 FQGTGA come from the germline V gene. The CDR3 DNA follows: TGTGCCAGCAGCCCGGGGGTTGGAAACACCATATATTTT. Residues: CASSPGVGNTIYF.

The chain has TRBV6-1 and TRBJ2-1; no clear D gene. Trimming shortened V by 0 bases and J by 2 bases, and 5 bases separated the two germline ends. There are 14 residues in the CDR3. Germline CDR1 MNHNS, CDR2 SASEGT. The chain's CDR3 is CASSEAPAYNEQFF. The CDR3 nucleotides read TGTGCCAGCAGTGAAGCCCCCGCCTACAATGAGCAGTTCTTC.

This rearrangement joins TRBV5-1 to TRBJ2-5; 10 nucleotides match TRBD2. The CDR3 extends over 15 amino acids. V shed 4 bases, J shed 2 bases, and the junction held 5 bases outside the gene matches. Germline CDR1 SGHRS, CDR2 YFSETQ. The CDR3 bases are TGCGCCAGCAGCACTAGCGGGACGCAACAAGAGACCCAGTACTTC. Translated, it gives CASSTSGTQQETQYF.

The gene calls are TRBV7-9 and TRBJ1-2; D not resolved. Germline assignment: CDR1 SEHNR and CDR2 FQNEAQ (reference sequence). This CDR3 has 12 residues. Deletions cut 10 bases from V and 6 bases from J, with 15 bases between. The CDR3 nucleotides are TGTGCCACCGGGCCGCGGAACGATGGCTACACCTTC. Its protein is CATGPRNDGYTF.

The genes are TRBV3-1 (or the pseudogene TRBV3-2) and TRBJ2-7; D uncertain. The CDR3 extends over 11 amino acids. V was shortened by 5 bases and J by 4 bases, with 6 bases between the two germline ends. The germline CDR1 and CDR2 sequences are LGHDT and YNNKEL (reference sequence). The DNA for the CDR3 is TGTGCCAGCAGCTCTATATACGAGCAGTACTTC. Amino acid sequence: CASSSIYEQYF.

The V and J genes are TRBV27 and TRBJ2-7; unclear D gene. Trimming took 3 bases from V and 1 from J, leaving 7 bases between them. CDR1 MNHEY and CDR2 SMNVEV come from the germline V gene (reference sequence). CDR3 length: 13 residues. The DNA for the CDR3 is TGTGCCAGCAGTTTCTCCATATCCTACGAGCAGTACTTC. Amino acid sequence: CASSFSISYEQYF.

The rearrangement links TRBV5-4 to TRBJ1-2; no clear D gene. This CDR3 comprises 14 residues. Germline CDR1 is SGHNT and CDR2 is YYREEE (reference sequence). The V end lost 2 bases, the J end lost 0 bases, and 8 bases lay between the germline ends. CDR3 coding DNA: TGTGCCAGCAGCTTTATTAAGTCTAACTATGGCTACACCTTC. This gives the protein CASSFIKSNYGYTF.

The rearrangement uses TRBV7-3 and TRBJ1-1; D gene uncertain. This CDR3 contains 13 residues. Germline V gene sequence: CDR1 SGHTA, CDR2 FQGTGA. V lost 5 bases and J 4 bases, leaving 11 bases between the germline ends. CDR3 sequence: CASSQREGTEAFF. CDR3 bases: TGTGCCAGCAGCCAGAGAGAGGGCACTGAAGCTTTCTTT. The complete variable domain, with remaining parts taken from reference TRBV7-3 and TRBJ1-1, reads GAGVSQTPSNKVTEKGKYVELRCDPISGHTALYWYRQSLGQGPEFLIYFQGTGAADDSGLPNDRFFAVRPEGSVSTLKIQRTERGDSAVYLCASSQREGTEAFFGQGTRLTVV.

This chain joins TRBV6-5 and TRBJ2-7; D is ambiguous. V dropped 0 bases and J dropped 2 bases, with 11 bases sitting between them. This CDR3 is built from 15 residues. Germline lookup yields CDR1 MNHEY and CDR2 SVGAGI. This CDR3 reads CASSYSGPVTYEQYF. The CDR3 DNA follows: TGTGCCAGCAGTTACTCAGGGCCGGTTACCTACGAGCAGTACTTC.

V is TRBV29-1 and J is TRBJ1-2, with TRBD1 as a possible D gene (5 bases). V lost 0 bases and J lost 9, with 26 bases in between. CDR3 size: 17 residues. CDR1 and CDR2 from the germline V gene are SQVTM and ANQGSEA. The CDR3: CSVEDLGREGLSKRYTF. The CDR3 nucleotides read TGCAGCGTTGAAGATCTTGGGAGGGAGGGACTCTCTAAGCGCTACACCTTC. Variable domain in full (rest from reference TRBV29-1 and TRBJ1-2): SAVISQKPSRDICQRGTSLTIQCQVDSQVTMMFWYRQQPGQSLTLIATANQGSEATYESGFVIDKFPISRPNLTFSTLTVSNMSPEDSSIYLCSVEDLGREGLSKRYTFGSGTRLTVV.

This chain links TRBV4-3 with TRBJ2-2; no clear D. CDR1 is LGHNA and CDR2 is YSLEER in the germline V gene. This CDR3 is 13 amino acids long. V was shortened by 1 base and J by 4 bases, with 4 bases between the two germline ends. The CDR3 coding sequence is TGCGCCAGCAGCCAAGTCCCCACCGGGGAGCTGTTTTTT. It translates to CASSQVPTGELFF.

This clone appeared a single time. This chain links TRBV5-5 with TRBJ2-5; TRBD1 is a possible D gene (5 bases). The CDR3 extends over 12 amino acids. Germline CDR1 and CDR2: SGHKS and YYEKEE (reference sequence). Trimming stripped 2 bases from V and 5 bases from J, with 7 bases between. This chain's CDR3 is CASSFQGETQYF. DNA for the CDR3: TGTGCCAGCAGCTTTCAGGGCGAGACCCAGTACTTC. Full variable domain (outside the CDR3, taken from reference TRBV5-5 and TRBJ2-5): DAGVTQSPTHLIKTRGQQVTLRCSPISGHKSVSWYQQVLGQGPQFIFQYYEKEERGRGNFPDRFSARQFPNYSSELNVNALLLGDSALYLCASSFQGETQYFGPGTRLLVL.

The chain recombines TRBV25-1 with TRBJ2-1; TRBD1 matches at 8 bases. The CDR3 is 14 residues long. J was trimmed by 4 bases and V by 6 bases; bases with no gene match: 5. Per the germline V gene, CDR1 is MGHDK and CDR2 is SYGVNS. Here the CDR3 reads CASRGQANYNEQFF. CDR3 sequence (DNA): TGTGCCAGCAGGGGACAGGCGAATTACAATGAGCAGTTCTTC.

The V gene is TRBV6-5, the J gene TRBJ2-7; 8 bases match TRBD2. This CDR3 spans 14 amino acids. V shed 2 bases and J 4 bases; nucleotides not matched to a gene: 4. Germline CDR1 MNHEY, CDR2 SVGAGI. CDR3 amino acids: CASSYRASGYEQYF. CDR3 in DNA: TGTGCCAGCAGTTACCGGGCTAGCGGGTACGAGCAGTACTTC.

This chain joins TRBV4-3 and TRBJ1-2; D remains unclear. Germline CDR1 reads LGHNA; CDR2 reads YSLEER. Trimming pared 0 bases from V and 6 bases from J, leaving 11 bases between. The CDR3 length is 14 residues. Here the CDR3 reads CASSQDARWDGYTF. As DNA, the CDR3 is TGCGCCAGCAGCCAAGATGCCAGGTGGGATGGCTACACCTTC.

The chain couples TRBV7-3 to TRBJ2-2, with 13 bases aligning to TRBD2. With V trimmed by 2 bases and J by 4 bases, 13 bases remained unmatched. Germline CDR1 SGHTA, CDR2 FQGTGA. The CDR3 is made up of 20 amino acids. The CDR3 loop is CASSLLPWTSGSRGTGELFF. The DNA for the CDR3 is TGTGCCAGCAGCTTACTCCCGTGGACTAGCGGGAGTCGGGGCACCGGGGAGCTGTTTTTT.